This TCR beta chain was obtained from a study of cytomegalovirus exposure and HLA in healthy donors. Study-wide context: A prior study identified 90 million to 120 million unique TCR beta sequences from 150 million to 200 million T cells.

Points on this clone: Its antigen remains unidentified.

The study ran its PCR with 60 Vbeta and 13 Jbeta primers. Repertoires were generated with immunoSEQ multiplex PCR, while TCRdb's copy carries only in-frame clones and drops some. This table has 120,000 or so clones, 80% appearing once. Points from the study as a whole: Some V segments could not be told apart, so they were left out, TRBV6-2 and TRBV6-3 among them.

V was shortened by 5 bases and J by 0 bases, with 10 bases between the two germline ends. CDR1 SGHTA and CDR2 FQGTGA come from the germline V gene. The CDR3 runs to 15 residues. Source material: PBMCs. The clonotype was recovered from a man younger than 40 in good health and CMV-seronegative. The rearrangement uses TRBV7-3 and TRBJ2-2; D gene unclear. For the CDR3, the DNA is TGTGCCAGCAGCCCCGGGTGGGCGAACACCGGGGAGCTGTTTTTT. Translating it yields CASSPGWANTGELFF.